The 21 T cell receptor beta chains below all came from one sample that was sequenced in a study of graft-versus-host responses after intestinal transplantation. Antigens for these TCRs are unknown. TCRdb keeps only in-frame clones here, not all; method: immunoSEQ multiplex PCR. The repertoire consists of about 64,000 clones, with more than 90% occurring once and the leading ten covering about 1.5%. The sequenced sample was unstimulated CD8+ T cells sorted from spleen or lymph node cells, obtained before transplant. These receptor sequences come from a human donor who was the organ donor for an intestinal transplant.

The V gene is TRBV11-2, the J gene TRBJ2-2; weak D call: TRBD1 (5 bases). This CDR3 spans 13 amino acids. V lost 7 bases and J 13 bases, leaving 19 bases between the germline ends. CDR1 is SGHAT and CDR2 is FQNNGV in the germline V gene. CDR3 region: CASTDSGARWLFF. The CDR3 region has the DNA TGTGCCAGCACCGACTCTGGGGCTAGATGGCTGTTTTTT. Filled out from reference TRBV11-2 and TRBJ2-2, the complete variable domain reads EAGVAQSPRYKIIEKRQSVAFWCNPISGHATLYWYQQILGQGPKLLIQFQNNGVVDDSQLPKDRFSAERLKGVDSTLKIQPAKLEDSAVYLCASTDSGARWLFFGEGSRLTVL.

This chain connects TRBV9 to TRBJ1-2; 10 bases are a match to TRBD1. The CDR3 length is 13 residues. J gave up 8 bases and V 4 bases, and 5 bases lay outside the gene matches. Germline V CDR1 and CDR2: SGDLS, YYNGEE. As DNA, the CDR3 is TGTGCCAGCAGCTCCCGGGACAGGGGCGGCTACACCTTC. Amino acids: CASSSRDRGGYTF.

This clone was seen a single time. The genes are TRBV5-1 and TRBJ2-2, with no clear D. The V end lost 5 bases, the J end lost 2 bases, and 10 bases lay between the germline ends. Germline V gives CDR1 SGHRS, CDR2 YFSETQ. The CDR3 has 14 residues. CDR3 coding DNA: TGCGCCAGCAGTCGGTTAGCCAACACCGGGGAGCTGTTTTTT. Its translation: CASSRLANTGELFF.

The V gene is TRBV7-2, the J gene TRBJ2-5; TRBD2 aligns across 11 bases. V dropped 5 bases and J dropped 5; count of bases not matched to a gene: 13. This CDR3 is built from 17 residues. Per germline, CDR1 SGHTA and CDR2 FQGNSA. CDR3 coding DNA: TGTGCCAGCAGCCATATAGCGGGAGGGCCAGTGCAGGAGACCCAGTACTTC. This translates into CASSHIAGGPVQETQYF.

The V and J genes are TRBV6-5 and TRBJ2-1; D is undetermined. The CDR3 runs to 14 residues. Germline V lookup: CDR1 MNHEY, CDR2 SVGAGI. V lost 0 bases and J lost 6, with 9 bases in between. DNA for the CDR3: TGTGCCAGCAGTTACTCGGCGGCTCTCAATGAGCAGTTCTTC. Translated: CASSYSAALNEQFF.

This clone was recorded once. The V and J genes are TRBV19 and TRBJ1-1; tentatively, D is TRBD1 (5 bases). Germline V gene lookup returns CDR1 LNHDA and CDR2 SQIVND (reference sequence). The V gene lost 3 bases and the J gene lost 11 bases, with 16 bases spanning the gap. CDR3 length: 13 amino acids. The CDR3 bases are TGTGCCAGTAGTATGAAGTGGGGGGATCCCGCTTTCTTT. Its protein is CASSMKWGDPAFF.

The chain combines TRBV5-1 with TRBJ2-1; TRBD2 matches 14 bases. The CDR3 runs to 15 residues. Germline V gene sequence: CDR1 SGHRS, CDR2 YFSETQ. With V trimmed by 4 bases and J by 10 bases, 7 bases remained unmatched. The CDR3 protein is CASSLTSGREREQFF. CDR3 coding DNA: TGCGCCAGCAGCCTGACTAGCGGGAGGGAGCGGGAGCAGTTCTTC.

The chain has TRBV7-9 and TRBJ1-2; no reliable D call. The CDR3 covers 16 residues. Trimming cost V 5 bases and J 5 bases, with 21 bases left between them. In germline, CDR1 is SEHNR, CDR2 FQNEAQ (reference sequence). DNA of the CDR3: TGTGCCAGCAGCGATCGCCGGGTCCGCAGCGGGTATGGCTACACCTTC. Protein product: CASSDRRVRSGYGYTF.

V usage is TRBV2 and J usage is TRBJ1-5; 7 bases match TRBD1. Germline CDR1 is SNHLY and CDR2 is FYNNEI. V was clipped by 6 bases and J by 4 bases; unmatched bases: 12. This CDR3 is 16 amino acids long. The CDR3 loop is CASRGDGTAINQPQHF. CDR3 coding DNA: TGTGCCAGCAGGGGAGATGGGACAGCTATTAATCAGCCCCAGCATTTT.

This rearrangement joins TRBV2 to TRBJ2-1; TRBD2 agrees at 11 bases. V lost 6 bases to trimming and J lost 8 bases; unmatched junction nucleotides: 12. Germline values: CDR1 SNHLY, CDR2 FYNNEI. The CDR3 is 16 residues long. DNA of the CDR3: TGTGCCAGCAGCCTGAGAGCTAGCGGGAGGATGTATGAGCAGTTCTTC. This encodes CASSLRASGRMYEQFF. The complete variable domain, with remaining parts taken from reference TRBV2 and TRBJ2-1, reads EPEVTQTPSHQVTQMGQEVILRCVPISNHLYFYWYRQILGQKVEFLVSFYNNEISEKSEIFDDQFSVERPDGSNFTLKIRSTKLEDSAMYFCASSLRASGRMYEQFFGPGTRLTVL.

V usage is TRBV4-2 and J usage is TRBJ2-7; D is perhaps TRBD2 (6 bases). The CDR3 length is 16 residues. Germline assignment: CDR1 LGHNA and CDR2 YNFKEQ. V lost 0 bases, J lost 0 bases, and 12 bases lay in between. CDR3 in amino acids: CASSQEGAGPSYEQYF. CDR3 sequence (DNA): TGTGCCAGCAGCCAAGAAGGCGCGGGACCCTCCTACGAGCAGTACTTC.

The chain combines TRBV11-2 with TRBJ2-5, with D perhaps matching TRBD1 (6 bases). This CDR3 has 14 amino acids. Per germline, CDR1 SGHAT and CDR2 FQNNGV. With 1 base removed from V and 3 bases from J, the gap between germline ends came to 9 bases. The CDR3: CASSLGQVKETQYF. In DNA, the CDR3 is TGTGCCAGCAGCTTAGGACAGGTCAAAGAGACCCAGTACTTC.

The chain links TRBV6-1 to TRBJ2-7; 8 bases match TRBD1. The CDR3 spans 14 residues. Germline CDR1 is MNHNS and CDR2 is SASEGT. Trimming at V came to 4 bases and at J to 2 bases, leaving 4 bases not matched to a gene. CDR3 DNA sequence: TGTGCCAGCAGTGCCCCGGACAGGGCCTACGAGCAGTACTTC. Its translation is CASSAPDRAYEQYF.

The chain joins TRBV19 to TRBJ2-7; weak D call: TRBD2 (5 bases). This CDR3 contains 15 residues. Trimming took off 6 bases at V and 2 bases at J, with 17 bases between the two ends. Looked up from germline, CDR1 is LNHDA and CDR2 is SQIVND (reference sequence). In DNA form, the CDR3 reads TGTGCCAGTAGCTTCGGCTTAGCGATACCCTACGAGCAGTACTTC. Protein product: CASSFGLAIPYEQYF. The full variable domain, its missing parts supplied by reference TRBV19 and TRBJ2-7, is DGGITQSPKYLFRKEGQNVTLSCEQNLNHDAMYWYRQDPGQGLRLIYYSQIVNDFQKGDIAEGYSVSREKKESFPLTVTSAQKNPTAFYLCASSFGLAIPYEQYFGPGTRLTVT.

The genes are TRBV11-2 and TRBJ2-1, with 9 bases that match TRBD2. Germline V gene data show CDR1 as SGHAT and CDR2 as FQNNGV. The CDR3 covers 17 residues. V shed 1 base and J 6 bases; nucleotides not matched to a gene: 10. The CDR3, as DNA: TGTGCCAGCAGCTTAGTTGTGGGCGGGAGGGCCAGCAATGAGCAGTTCTTC. Translation gives CASSLVVGGRASNEQFF.

The genes are TRBV5-1 and TRBJ1-3; D not resolved. There are 12 residues in the CDR3. The germline V and J ends were trimmed by 2 bases and 4 bases, with 4 bases remaining between them. Germline values: CDR1 SGHRS, CDR2 YFSETQ. CDR3 loop: CASSFLGNTIYF. CDR3 in DNA: TGCGCCAGCAGCTTTCTGGGAAACACCATATATTTT.

The CDR3: CAWTPWREWSTDTQYF. In DNA, the CDR3 is TGTGCCTGGACCCCCTGGCGGGAGTGGAGCACAGATACGCAGTATTTT. The chain combines TRBV30 with TRBJ2-3; 7 positions agree with TRBD2. The CDR3 consists of 16 residues. CDR1 and CDR2 (germline): GTSNPN, SVGIG (reference sequence). The junction had 10 bases not matched to a gene; V was cut back by 4 bases and J by 0 bases.

Here the CDR3 reads CASSTGQGGTEAFF. DNA of the CDR3: TGTGCCAGCAGCACCGGTCAGGGGGGCACTGAAGCTTTCTTT. V and J are TRBV9 and TRBJ1-1; 7 positions agree with TRBD1. Germline assignment: CDR1 SGDLS and CDR2 YYNGEE. This CDR3 region has 14 residues. The J segment lost 4 bases and the V segment lost 4 bases, leaving 7 bases of the junction unmatched.

The chain couples TRBV27 to TRBJ2-1; 7 bases fit TRBD1. With V trimmed by 5 bases and J by 3 bases, 16 bases remained unmatched. The CDR3 consists of 18 residues. CDR1 is MNHEY and CDR2 is SMNVEV in the germline V gene (reference sequence). Here the CDR3 reads CASSPTYSQGNFYNEQFF. DNA of the CDR3: TGTGCCAGCAGTCCTACCTACTCACAGGGGAACTTCTACAATGAGCAGTTCTTC.

The rearrangement uses TRBV6-1 and TRBJ2-1; 8 nucleotides agree with TRBD2. With V trimmed by 0 bases and J by 4 bases, 8 bases remained unmatched. CDR1 and CDR2 (germline): MNHNS, SASEGT. CDR3 length: 17 residues. The CDR3 DNA sequence: TGTGCCAGCAGTGAAGCGAGTGGGGTAGCGGGGTACAATGAGCAGTTCTTC. This gives the protein CASSEASGVAGYNEQFF.

The V and J genes are TRBV7-8 and TRBJ1-5, with 7 bases lining up with TRBD1. V trimming: 1 base; J trimming: 7 bases; junction bases outside the gene matches: 4. Germline CDR1 is SGHVS and CDR2 is FQNEAQ. The CDR3 has 14 amino acids. CDR3 nucleotides: TGTGCCAGCAGCTTAGGACAGGGCGGCCAGCCCCAGCATTTT. The encoded protein is CASSLGQGGQPQHF.